This T cell receptor (beta chain) was obtained from a study of regulatory T cells in long-lasting Graves disease. Overall study: Newly diagnosed Graves' patients had under 3 months of antithyroid drugs.

Building the TCR beta libraries relied on iRepertoire HTBI primers, and CDR3 regions underwent Arm-PCR. TCRdb re-called the multiplex PCR reads through MiXCR, storing one row per CDR3 protein. The repertoire holds 250,000 to 400,000 distinct CDR3 sequences, with about 20% as singletons. Study results and caveats: Sharing of public clonotypes was greater in persistent patients (about 3,000) than in new patients (more than 900).

The time point: newly diagnosed GD, antithyroid drugs for less than 3 months. Researchers made the TCR library from RNA that was extracted from PBMCs. Comments on this clonotype: Its specificity is not known.

This receptor was taken from a female donor with Graves disease. The sample in question was peripheral blood mononuclear cells (PBMCs), obtained at new diagnosis, from a patient treated with antithyroid drugs.

The CDR3 coding sequence is TGTGCCAGCAGTTTAGGAGGGACAGGGAGAACCTATGGCTACACCTTC. Residues: CASSLGGTGRTYGYTF. The rearrangement joins TRBV12-3 or TRBV12-4 to TRBJ1-2; TRBD1 matches 9 bases. The CDR3 is made up of 16 amino acids. The trim removed 1 base at V and 4 bases at J, leaving 7 bases unmatched.